This TCR beta chain was identified in a study of cytomegalovirus exposure and HLA in healthy donors. Whole-study results and caveats: For most subjects, TCR beta sequences were reported to predict HLA-A and HLA-B alleles with accuracy. Sequencing likely caused a cluster of highly shared sequence variants.

To note about this clone: Antigen: not known.

Healthy donors of bone marrow made up the group. Per germline, CDR1 SGHNT and CDR2 YYREEE (reference sequence). Between the trimmed V and J ends, which lost 3 bases and 7 bases, there was a span of 16 bases. This CDR3 is built from 15 residues. 60 Vbeta and 13 Jbeta primers were used in PCR. The protocol was immunoSEQ multiplex PCR, while the TCRdb copy is restricted to in-frame clones and leaves out a portion. The sample lists about 86,000 clones; approximately 70% were seen once. The origin of this receptor is a man in his 60s in good health and CMV-seronegative. V is TRBV5-4 and J is TRBJ2-2; no clear D. The specimen was PBMCs. The CDR3 is CASSSGRALDGELFF. CDR3 nucleotide sequence: TGTGCCAGCAGCTCCGGCCGCGCCCTAGACGGGGAGCTGTTTTTT.